These 6 T cell receptor beta chains were sequenced from one sample in a study of patients and donors after allogeneic stem cell transplantation. Each CDR3 protein is one row after TCRdb ran MiXCR on the RT-PCR reads. This sample has hundreds of thousands of distinct CDR3 sequences, with 11% to 15% found just once. The sequencing sample was made of blood, either unsorted or a sorted T cell fraction (not recorded which). The receptors were sampled from a human donor who was either an allogeneic HSCT recipient or a stem cell or donor lymphocyte infusion donor (not recorded which). It is not recorded whose cells these are; they may come from a transplant donor.

The V and J genes are TRBV9 and TRBJ1-6, with D uncertain. The V and J ends lost 0 bases and 7 bases respectively, with 11 bases between them. The CDR3 consists of 15 residues. CDR1 and CDR2 from the germline V gene are SGDLS and YYNGEE. CDR3: CASSVDIGRNSPLHF. The CDR3 DNA reads TGTGCCAGCAGCGTAGATATAGGACGCAATTCACCCCTCCACTTT. Together with reference TRBV9 and TRBJ1-6, the CDR3 gives the full variable domain: DSGVTQTPKHLITATGQRVTLRCSPRSGDLSVYWYQQSLDQGLQFLIQYYNGEERAKGNILERFSAQQFPDLHSELNLSSLELGDSALYFCASSVDIGRNSPLHFGNGTRLTVT.

There are a few counts of this clonotype. This chain joins TRBV6-1 and TRBJ2-3, with 10 bases aligning to TRBD2. Germline CDR1 reads MNHNS; CDR2 reads SASEGT. This CDR3 comprises 14 residues. V lost 5 bases, J lost 3 bases, and 2 bases stayed unmatched. CDR3 sequence: CASSSGGATDTQYF. The CDR3 coding sequence is TGTGCCAGCAGTAGCGGGGGGGCAACAGATACGCAGTATTTT.

This clonotype was detected only a few times. The genes are TRBV20-1 and TRBJ2-7; D call uncertain. The CDR3 is 9 residues long. Germline V lookup: CDR1 DFQATT, CDR2 SNEGSKA (reference sequence). V was cut by 5 bases and J by 8 bases, with 7 bases left in between. In nucleotides, the CDR3 is TGCAGTGCTCGATTAAAGCAGTACTTC. The encoded protein is CSARLKQYF.

This clonotype was detected ten times or more. The CDR3 coding sequence is TGTGCCAGTAGACTAGCGGGAGAGACCCAGTACTTC. Protein sequence: CASRLAGETQYF. The rearrangement joins TRBV19 to TRBJ2-5, with 9 bases aligning to TRBD2. The CDR3 length is 12 residues. Trimming at V came to 6 bases and at J to 4 bases, leaving 0 bases not matched to a gene. The germline V gene has CDR1 LNHDA and CDR2 SQIVND (reference sequence). The full variable domain, rest sourced from reference TRBV19 and TRBJ2-5, is DGGITQSPKYLFRKEGQNVTLSCEQNLNHDAMYWYRQDPGQGLRLIYYSQIVNDFQKGDIAEGYSVSREKKESFPLTVTSAQKNPTAFYLCASRLAGETQYFGPGTRLLVL.

This clonotype was counted at least ten times. This CDR3 is CATSDLNEQYF. CDR3 DNA sequence: TGTGCCACCAGTGATTTGAACGAGCAGTACTTC. The chain links TRBV24-1 to TRBJ2-7; the D is unclear. The CDR3 length is 11 residues. Looked up from germline, CDR1 is KGHDR and CDR2 is SFDVKD. Trimming took 0 bases from V and 5 from J, leaving 1 base between them.

This chain uses TRBV21-1 with TRBJ1-6; TRBD1 was called by the table and not checked on the DNA. TRBV21-1 corresponds to a pseudogene. This CDR3 comprises 18 residues. The CDR3 loop is CASSKIGGETGFNSPLHF. DNA for the CDR3: TGTGCCAGCAGCAAAATAGGAGGTGAGACAGGATTTAATTCACCCCTCCACTTT.